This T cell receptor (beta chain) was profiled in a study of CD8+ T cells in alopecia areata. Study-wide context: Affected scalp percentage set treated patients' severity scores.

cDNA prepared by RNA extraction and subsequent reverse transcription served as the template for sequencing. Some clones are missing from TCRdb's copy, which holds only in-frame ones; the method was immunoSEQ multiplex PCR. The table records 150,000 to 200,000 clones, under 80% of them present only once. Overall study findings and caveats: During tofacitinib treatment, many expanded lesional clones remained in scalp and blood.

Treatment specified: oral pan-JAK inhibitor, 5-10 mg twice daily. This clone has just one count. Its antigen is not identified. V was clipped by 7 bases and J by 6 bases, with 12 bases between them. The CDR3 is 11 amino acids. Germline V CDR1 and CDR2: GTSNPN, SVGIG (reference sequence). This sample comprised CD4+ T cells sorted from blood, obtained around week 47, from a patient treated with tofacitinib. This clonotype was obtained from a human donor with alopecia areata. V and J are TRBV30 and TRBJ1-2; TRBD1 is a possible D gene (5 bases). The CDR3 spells CASQGSHGYTF. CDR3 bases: TGTGCCTCGCAGGGAAGTCATGGCTACACCTTC.